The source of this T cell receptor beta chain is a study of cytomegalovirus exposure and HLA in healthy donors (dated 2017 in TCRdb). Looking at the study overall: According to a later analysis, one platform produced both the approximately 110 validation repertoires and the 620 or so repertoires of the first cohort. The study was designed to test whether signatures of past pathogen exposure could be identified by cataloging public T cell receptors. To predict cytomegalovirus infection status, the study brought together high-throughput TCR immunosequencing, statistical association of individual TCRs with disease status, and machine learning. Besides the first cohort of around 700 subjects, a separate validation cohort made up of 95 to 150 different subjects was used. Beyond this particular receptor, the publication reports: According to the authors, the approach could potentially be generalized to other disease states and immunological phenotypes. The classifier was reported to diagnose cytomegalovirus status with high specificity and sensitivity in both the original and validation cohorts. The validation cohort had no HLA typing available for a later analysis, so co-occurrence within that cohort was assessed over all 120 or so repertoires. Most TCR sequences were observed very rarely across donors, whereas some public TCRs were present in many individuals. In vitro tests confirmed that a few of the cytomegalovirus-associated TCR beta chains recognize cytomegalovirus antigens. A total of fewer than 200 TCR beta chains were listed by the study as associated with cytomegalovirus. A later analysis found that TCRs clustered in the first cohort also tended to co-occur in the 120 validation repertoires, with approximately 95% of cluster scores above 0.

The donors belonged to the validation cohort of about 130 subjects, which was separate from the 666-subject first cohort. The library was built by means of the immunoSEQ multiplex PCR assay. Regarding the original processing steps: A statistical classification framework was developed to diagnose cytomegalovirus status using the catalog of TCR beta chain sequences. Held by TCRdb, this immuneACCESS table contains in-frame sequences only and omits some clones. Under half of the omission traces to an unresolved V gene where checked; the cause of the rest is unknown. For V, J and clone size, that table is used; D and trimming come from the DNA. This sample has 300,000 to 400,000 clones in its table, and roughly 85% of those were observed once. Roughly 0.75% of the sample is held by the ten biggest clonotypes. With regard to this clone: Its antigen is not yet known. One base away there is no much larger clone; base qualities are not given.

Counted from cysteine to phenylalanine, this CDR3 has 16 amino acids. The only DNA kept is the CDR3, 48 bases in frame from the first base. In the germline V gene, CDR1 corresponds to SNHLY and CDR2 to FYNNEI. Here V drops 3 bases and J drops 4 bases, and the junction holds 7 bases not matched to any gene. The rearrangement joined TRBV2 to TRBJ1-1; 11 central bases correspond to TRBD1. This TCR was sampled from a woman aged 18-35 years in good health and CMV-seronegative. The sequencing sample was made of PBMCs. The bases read TGTGCCAGCAGTGAGAACCGGGACAGGGGGAGCACTGAAGCTTTCTTT. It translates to CASSENRDRGSTEAFF.